This T cell receptor (beta chain) was sequenced for a study of cytomegalovirus exposure and HLA in healthy donors. As for the study in general: In a later analysis, it was reported that the 90 to 150 validation repertoires had been produced on the same platform as the 700 or so repertoires belonging to the first cohort. Study-level results: Both high specificity and high sensitivity reportedly marked the classifier's diagnosis of cytomegalovirus status. The study designated 150 to 200 TCR beta chains cytomegalovirus-associated. Within the roughly 120 validation repertoires, first-cohort TCR clusters tended to co-occur, according to a later analysis.

Trimming left V 7 bases short and J 4 bases short, with 11 bases between. The CDR3 is 13 residues long. The V gene's germline CDR1 is MDHEN and CDR2 SYDVKM. Note on this clone: Its antigen remains unknown.

Assay: immunoSEQ multiplex PCR; the TCRdb copy retains only in-frame clones and omits some. The sample has approximately 200,000 clones, around 90% seen once. Material for sequencing was PBMCs. This clonotype was sampled from a young woman in good health and CMV-seronegative. V gene TRBV28 combines with J gene TRBJ1-5; D is possibly TRBD1 (5 bases). CDR3 bases: TGTGCCAGCACAGGACACTTTAATCAGCCCCAGCATTTT. Translation gives CASTGHFNQPQHF.